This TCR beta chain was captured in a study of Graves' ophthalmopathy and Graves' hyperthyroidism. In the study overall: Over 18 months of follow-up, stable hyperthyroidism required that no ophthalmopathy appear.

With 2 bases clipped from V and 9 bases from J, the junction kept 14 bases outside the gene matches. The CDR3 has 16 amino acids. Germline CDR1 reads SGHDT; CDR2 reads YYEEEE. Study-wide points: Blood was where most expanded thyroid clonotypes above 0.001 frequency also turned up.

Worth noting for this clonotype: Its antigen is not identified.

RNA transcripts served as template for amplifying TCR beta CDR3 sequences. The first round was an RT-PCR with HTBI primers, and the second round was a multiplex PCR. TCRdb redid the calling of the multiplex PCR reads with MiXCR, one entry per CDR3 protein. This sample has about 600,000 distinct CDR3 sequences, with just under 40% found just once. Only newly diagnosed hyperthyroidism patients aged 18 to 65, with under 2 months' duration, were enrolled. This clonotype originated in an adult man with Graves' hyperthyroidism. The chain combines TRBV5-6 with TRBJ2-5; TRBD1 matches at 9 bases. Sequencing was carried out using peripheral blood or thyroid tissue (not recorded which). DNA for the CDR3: TGTGCCAGCAGCTTTTACGGACAGGGGACGTCTCAGCCCCAGTACTTC. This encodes CASSFYGQGTSQPQYF.